This note documents a single T cell receptor beta chain sequence. No antigen is known for it. The source material, RNA transcripts, was used to amplify TCR beta CDR3 regions. The HTBI primer set drove a first-round RT-PCR of the TCR CDR3. TCRdb processed the multiplex PCR reads anew with MiXCR; each CDR3 protein has one entry. The table has over 700,000 distinct CDR3 sequences, roughly 37% seen once; the top ten hold around 10%. This specimen belongs to a study of T cells in Graves' hyperthyroidism and ophthalmopathy. Study-wide results and caveats: A model of 13 V-J features distinguished ophthalmopathy from stable hyperthyroidism.

Graves' hyperthyroidism qualified as stable when ophthalmopathy did not progress within 18 months. This receptor was taken from a man aged 18 to 29 with Graves' hyperthyroidism. The sequenced sample consisted of blood.

CDR3 sequence (DNA): TGTGCCAGCAGCGCCGGAATTTCCGGTGACACTGAAGCTTTCTTT. Translation: CASSAGISGDTEAFF. This rearrangement joins TRBV3-1 to TRBJ1-1; D not certain. Germline V gives CDR1 LGHDT, CDR2 YNNKEL (reference sequence). V shed 5 bases and J shed 3 bases, with 16 bases lying between them. This CDR3 has 15 amino acids. Full variable domain (missing parts from reference TRBV3-1 and TRBJ1-1): DTAVSQTPKYLVTQMGNDKSIKCEQNLGHDTMYWYKQDSKKFLKIMFSYNNKELIINETVPNRFSPKSPDKAHLNLHINSLELGDSAVYFCASSAGISGDTEAFFGQGTRLTVV.